Listed below are T cell receptor beta chains from one sample, sequenced in a study of blood T cells in healthy people across ages. Via MiXCR, TCRdb re-called the 5' RACE reads, giving one row per CDR3 protein. The data hold 350,000 to 450,000 distinct CDR3 sequences, with 45% to 65% observed a single time. The specimen was blood. These receptors came from a man aged 60 to 69 in good health. CDR3s include the opening cysteine and the closing phenylalanine or tryptophan. The D gene is left open where the match is weak. Clone size is stated in some rows and not others, as once, few, many or a class when expanded.

clone_size j_call d_call v_call cdr3_aa cdr3_nt
- TRBJ1-6 - TRBV6-1 CASSEYKGGSPLHF TGTGCCAGCAGTGAATATAAGGGAGGATCACCCCTCCACTTT
- TRBJ2-1 TRBD1 TRBV20-1 CSAVGGGQGTNEQFF TGCAGTGCGGTGGGAGGGGGACAGGGAACCAATGAGCAGTTCTTC
- TRBJ2-7 TRBD1 TRBV11-1 CASSPDRGYEQYF TGTGCCAGCAGTCCAGACAGGGGCTACGAGCAGTACTTC
- TRBJ2-1 TRBD2 TRBV4-3 CASSQDRQQAGGYNEQFF TGCGCCAGCAGCCAAGACCGCCAGCAGGCGGGGGGCTACAATGAGCAGTTCTTC
- TRBJ1-2 TRBD1 TRBV15 CATSIAGQGNYGYTF TGTGCCACCAGTATAGCGGGACAGGGGAACTATGGCTACACCTTC
many TRBJ2-4 - TRBV7-2 CASSLGGRGFGNIQYF TGTGCCAGCAGCTTAGGGGGCAGGGGTTTCGGAAACATTCAGTACTTC
- TRBJ2-7 TRBD2 TRBV2 CASSPGGGRGYEQYF TGTGCCAGCAGCCCGGGGGGAGGGAGAGGCTACGAGCAGTACTTC
- TRBJ2-7 - TRBV6-2/TRBV6-3 CASTSIQYEQYF TGTGCCAGCACTTCGATCCAGTACGAGCAGTACTTC
- TRBJ2-3 - TRBV9 CASSVGPPSTDTQYF TGTGCCAGCAGCGTAGGACCCCCCAGCACAGATACGCAGTATTTT
- TRBJ2-7 - TRBV6-5 CASSFDRSTTYEQYF TGTGCCAGCAGTTTCGACCGTTCGACAACTTACGAGCAGTACTTC
- TRBJ2-5 TRBD2 TRBV27 CASSLFRTSGKRVETQYF TGTGCCAGCAGTTTGTTCCGGACTAGCGGGAAGAGGGTGGAGACCCAGTACTTC
- TRBJ2-3 - TRBV6-6 CASSYSMSREDTQYF TGTGCCAGCAGTTACTCGATGTCTAGGGAAGATACGCAGTATTTT